The present TCR beta chain was sequenced within a study of control samples from healthy donors and cancer patients. This table comes from immunoSEQ multiplex PCR, and its TCRdb copy is limited to in-frame clones, with some not included. The profile shows around 76,000 clones, roughly nine tenths of them singletons. The CDR3 sequence is 15 residues long. The J segment lost 2 bases and the V segment lost 4 bases, leaving 7 bases of the junction unmatched. Germline V gene sequence: CDR1 SGHTA, CDR2 FQGNSA. This chain uses TRBV7-2 with TRBJ1-2, with 7 nucleotides matching TRBD1. This clonotype originated in a woman between 50 and 59 years old with colorectal cancer. Sequences were obtained from PBMCs. In DNA form, the CDR3 reads TGTGCCAGCAGCTCCCAAACAGGGGCCAACTATGGCTACACCTTC. Translated: CASSSQTGANYGYTF. Drawing the rest from reference TRBV7-2 and TRBJ1-2, the complete variable domain is GAGVSQSPSNKVTEKGKDVELRCDPISGHTALYWYRQSLGQGLEFLIYFQGNSAPDKSGLPSDRFSAERTGGSVSTLTIQRTQQEDSAVYLCASSSQTGANYGYTFGSGTRLTVV.